The 20 T cell receptor beta chains listed next were all sequenced from one sample in a study of beta chain features in type 1 diabetes. Study observations and caveats: Patients with Type 1 diabetes showed moderately but significantly shorter TCRB CDR3s in all four CD4+ subsets.

All of the isolated RNA was reverse transcribed, so expressed TCRB transcripts were sequenced. Sequencing used immunoSEQ multiplex PCR; TCRdb keeps in-frame clones, though not all of them. This table has 200,000 to 250,000 clones, around 16% appearing once. No antigen has been identified for these receptors. Sequencing was done on a sample of naive CD4+ T cells from blood. These receptors originate from a man aged 25-45 years with type 1 diabetes.

The chain joins TRBV27 to TRBJ2-5; 13 nucleotides align to TRBD2. V shed 8 bases, J shed 5 bases, and the junction held 8 bases outside the gene matches. CDR3 size: 15 residues. CDR1 MNHEY and CDR2 SMNVEV come from the germline V gene (reference sequence). The CDR3 spells CASAPLGLAGETQYF. In nucleotides, the CDR3 is TGTGCCAGCGCCCCTCTGGGACTAGCGGGGGAGACCCAGTACTTC.

The chain recombines TRBV9 with TRBJ2-5; 8 nucleotides align to TRBD1. CDR1 SGDLS and CDR2 YYNGEE come from the germline V gene. V was pared by 3 bases and J by 5 bases, with 6 bases of the junction left unmatched. There are 14 residues in the CDR3. CDR3: CASSDHRGSETQYF. For the CDR3, the DNA is TGTGCCAGCAGCGACCACAGGGGGTCGGAGACCCAGTACTTC. Full variable domain (remainder filled in from reference TRBV9 and TRBJ2-5): DSGVTQTPKHLITATGQRVTLRCSPRSGDLSVYWYQQSLDQGLQFLIQYYNGEERAKGNILERFSAQQFPDLHSELNLSSLELGDSALYFCASSDHRGSETQYFGPGTRLLVL.

This clone appeared a few times. The same CDR3 arises from other DNA sequences in this sample as well. CDR3 DNA: TGCGCCAGCAGCCCGGGACTAGCGGGCTACAATGAGCAGTTCTTC. It translates to CASSPGLAGYNEQFF. This chain connects TRBV5-1 to TRBJ2-1; TRBD2 matches at 12 bases. This CDR3 is 15 amino acids long. V lost 4 bases, J lost 3 bases, and 2 bases stayed unmatched. CDR1 is SGHRS, CDR2 YFSETQ, per germline.

This clone came up a few times. The CDR3 protein is CASSLDQTSGNTIYF. The CDR3, as DNA: TGTGCCAGCAGCTTGGACCAGACCTCTGGAAACACCATATATTTT. The chain couples TRBV5-4 to TRBJ1-3; D unresolved. Germline CDR1 SGHNT, CDR2 YYREEE (reference sequence). The CDR3 runs to 15 residues. Trimming took off 0 bases at V and 0 bases at J, with 7 bases between the two ends.

V and J are TRBV6-5 and TRBJ1-3, with D maybe TRBD1 (5 bases). The CDR3 loop spans 13 amino acids. Germline lookup yields CDR1 MNHEY and CDR2 SVGAGI. V was cut by 10 bases and J by 2 bases, with 12 bases left in between. The CDR3 DNA follows: TGTGCCACAAAAGGGGCTGCTGGAAACACCATATATTTT. Translation: CATKGAAGNTIYF.

There are a few counts of this clone. The rearrangement joins TRBV30 to TRBJ2-6; D is unclear. CDR3 length equals 13 residues. Trimming pared 3 bases from V and 4 bases from J, leaving 7 bases between. Germline V gene data show CDR1 as GTSNPN and CDR2 as SVGIG (reference sequence). CDR3 nucleotide sequence: TGTGCCTGGAGGACACAGGGGGCCAACGTCCTGACTTTC. Encoded protein: CAWRTQGANVLTF.

This chain uses TRBV25-1 with TRBJ2-1; TRBD2 matches at 7 bases. The CDR3 is 14 amino acids. Unmatched junction bases numbered 8, after V lost 6 bases and J lost 6 bases. Germline-derived CDR1 and CDR2 are MGHDK and SYGVNS. The CDR3 DNA reads TGTGCCAGCAGCGGAGCGGGGAGTAGCAATGAGCAGTTCTTC. Amino acid sequence: CASSGAGSSNEQFF.

The chain joins TRBV5-4 to TRBJ2-3; D is unresolved. V lost 1 base and J 0 bases, leaving 9 bases between the germline ends. The CDR3 has 15 amino acids. Germline-derived CDR1 and CDR2 are SGHNT and YYREEE (reference sequence). The CDR3 DNA is TGTGCCAGCAGCTTGAGTGTCCTCAGCACAGATACGCAGTATTTT. It codes for CASSLSVLSTDTQYF.

In nucleotides, the CDR3 is TGTGCCAGTAGGAAGGTCGGGAGCTCCTACGAGCAGTACTTC. Protein: CASRKVGSSYEQYF. The rearrangement links TRBV19 to TRBJ2-7, with a weak D call TRBD2 (6 bases). Per the germline V gene, CDR1 is LNHDA and CDR2 is SQIVND (reference sequence). Trimming removed 6 bases at V and 0 bases at J, with 12 bases between. The CDR3 length is 14 residues. Using reference TRBV19 and TRBJ2-7 for the parts outside the CDR3, the full variable domain is DGGITQSPKYLFRKEGQNVTLSCEQNLNHDAMYWYRQDPGQGLRLIYYSQIVNDFQKGDIAEGYSVSREKKESFPLTVTSAQKNPTAFYLCASRKVGSSYEQYFGPGTRLTVT.

V and J are TRBV7-8 and TRBJ2-2; D unclear. In germline, CDR1 is SGHVS, CDR2 FQNEAQ. Trimming took off 10 bases at V and 0 bases at J, with 12 bases between the two ends. The CDR3 length is 14 residues. The CDR3 coding sequence is TGTGCCATCCCTCGCCCTCCGAACACCGGGGAGCTGTTTTTT. As protein: CAIPRPPNTGELFF.

This clone was detected a few times. The sample has other DNA sequences that encode this CDR3 too. The chain recombines TRBV7-2 with TRBJ2-2; D is unclear. Germline CDR1 is SGHTA and CDR2 is FQGNSA. The CDR3 has 14 residues. Trimming pared 3 bases from V and 0 bases from J, leaving 5 bases between. CDR3 nucleotide sequence: TGTGCCAGCAGCTTCGACCCGAACACCGGGGAGCTGTTTTTT. The encoded protein is CASSFDPNTGELFF.

The gene calls are TRBV7-6 and TRBJ2-1; TRBD2 agrees at 7 bases. The CDR3 extends over 14 amino acids. V lost 5 bases, J lost 4 bases, and 5 bases stayed unmatched. Per the germline V gene, CDR1 is SGHVS and CDR2 is FNYEAQ. This chain's CDR3 is CASSPSGAYNEQFF. DNA for the CDR3: TGTGCCAGCAGCCCTAGCGGAGCGTACAATGAGCAGTTCTTC.

This clone has a handful of counts. V usage is TRBV4-1 and J usage is TRBJ1-4; a possible D gene is TRBD1 (5 bases). Trimming left V 5 bases short and J 0 bases short, with 16 bases between. The CDR3 extends over 17 amino acids. Germline CDR1 MGHRA, CDR2 YSYEKL. CDR3 sequence: CASSAGAGGATNEKLFF. The CDR3 bases are TGCGCCAGCAGCGCCGGGGCTGGCGGAGCAACTAATGAAAAACTGTTTTTT.

The rearrangement uses TRBV7-9 and TRBJ1-2; D unclear. The CDR3 runs to 14 residues. The V gene's germline CDR1 is SEHNR and CDR2 FQNEAQ (reference sequence). The V and J ends lost 4 bases and 4 bases respectively, with 13 bases between them. The DNA of the CDR3 is TGTGCCAGCAGCTCCCGGGCCCCCGGCTATGGCTACACCTTC. It is translated as CASSSRAPGYGYTF.

A word on this clone: Other DNA variants within this sample encode the same CDR3. This chain links TRBV29-1 with TRBJ2-7, with 10 bases that match TRBD1. Germline loops: CDR1 SQVTM, CDR2 ANQGSEA. The CDR3 covers 12 residues. V trimming: 7 bases; J trimming: 2 bases; junction bases outside the gene matches: 2. The CDR3 DNA reads TGCAGCGGGGGACAGGGGACCTACGAGCAGTACTTC. It codes for CSGGQGTYEQYF.

A few counts support this clone. The gene calls are TRBV9 and TRBJ2-5; TRBD2 aligns across 9 bases. The CDR3 has 14 residues. The ends lost 4 bases at V and 3 bases at J; junction bases unmatched: 4. From germline, CDR1 is SGDLS and CDR2 YYNGEE. CDR3 sequence: CASSPAGGEETQYF. In DNA, the CDR3 is TGTGCCAGCAGCCCAGCGGGGGGCGAAGAGACCCAGTACTTC.

This clone was counted only a few times. The chain employs TRBV7-2 and TRBJ2-7; TRBD1 matches 9 bases. V lost 0 bases, J lost 2 bases, and 2 bases stayed unmatched. The CDR3 length is 15 residues. CDR1 and CDR2 (germline): SGHTA, FQGNSA. The CDR3 DNA is TGTGCCAGCAGCTTAGCAGGGACAGGGACCTACGAGCAGTACTTC. As protein: CASSLAGTGTYEQYF.

The genes are TRBV5-1 and TRBJ1-4, with D possibly being TRBD1 (6 bases). V lost 2 bases and J 8 bases, leaving 16 bases between the germline ends. This CDR3 region has 15 residues. Germline loops: CDR1 SGHRS, CDR2 YFSETQ. The CDR3 here is CASSLGQLVGEKLFF. Written as DNA, the CDR3 is TGCGCCAGCAGCTTAGGACAGCTCGTCGGGGAAAAACTGTTTTTT.

This chain links TRBV4-1 with TRBJ2-2; possibly TRBD2 for D (6 bases). This CDR3 spans 15 amino acids. The V gene lost 0 bases and the J gene lost 6 bases, with 11 bases spanning the gap. CDR1 and CDR2 (germline): MGHRA, YSYEKL. CDR3 protein: CASSQDGRDPGELFF. CDR3 DNA: TGCGCCAGCAGCCAAGATGGGCGGGACCCCGGGGAGCTGTTTTTT.

This chain joins TRBV7-9 and TRBJ2-6; D unclear. This CDR3 has 15 residues. V was cut by 3 bases and J by 0 bases, with 6 bases left in between. CDR1 and CDR2 (germline): SEHNR, FQNEAQ (reference sequence). The CDR3 reads CASSFSSSGANVLTF. The CDR3 nucleotides are TGTGCCAGCAGCTTTAGTAGCTCTGGGGCCAACGTCCTGACTTTC. The variable domain in full, completed from reference TRBV7-9 and TRBJ2-6, reads DTGVSQNPRHKITKRGQNVTFRCDPISEHNRLYWYRQTLGQGPEFLTYFQNEAQLEKSRLLSDRFSAERPKGSFSTLEIQRTEQGDSAMYLCASSFSSSGANVLTFGAGSRLTVL.